This T cell receptor beta chain was obtained from a study of Graves' ophthalmopathy and Graves' hyperthyroidism. Background on the study: Hyperthyroidism showing no ophthalmopathy within 18 months of follow-up was stable.

Study-wide results and caveats: The model predicted ophthalmopathy progression with 70.59% sensitivity and around 72% specificity. The blood repertoire also included most expanded thyroid clonotypes above 0.001 frequency.

Hyperthyroidism in these 18- to 65-year-old patients was newly diagnosed, lasting under 2 months. This CDR3 comprises 14 residues. Germline V gives CDR1 MDHEN, CDR2 SYDVKM. V dropped 6 bases and J dropped 4 bases, with 13 bases sitting between them. The study amplified TCR beta CDR3 regions using RNA transcripts. An initial RT-PCR round employing HTBI primers preceded a second-round multiplex PCR. MiXCR was run by TCRdb on the multiplex PCR reads, yielding one entry per CDR3 protein. The table lists about 590,000 distinct CDR3 sequences, just under 40% of them singletons, with roughly 4% in the top ten. Worth noting for this clonotype: Its antigen is not identified.

Sequencing was done on a sample of peripheral blood or thyroid tissue (not recorded which). The chain couples TRBV28 to TRBJ1-5; D remains ambiguous. The sequence derives from an adult man with Graves' hyperthyroidism. This CDR3 is CASRVPAVNQPQHF. The CDR3 DNA reads as TGTGCCAGCAGAGTCCCCGCTGTTAATCAGCCCCAGCATTTT. The full variable domain, with the rest looked up from reference TRBV28 and TRBJ1-5, is DVKVTQSSRYLVKRTGEKVFLECVQDMDHENMFWYRQDPGLGLRLIYFSYDVKMKEKGDIPEGYSVSREKKERFSLILESASTNQTSMYLCASRVPAVNQPQHFGDGTRLSIL.